The 27 T cell receptor beta chains in this list originate from one sample, sequenced in a study of T-cell memory formation after mild COVID-19. TCRdb processed the 5' RACE reads anew with MiXCR; each CDR3 protein has one entry. The sample yields a few hundred thousand distinct CDR3 sequences, approximately 27% seen once. The sequenced material came from PBMCs or a T cell subset sorted from them (not recorded which). All receptors derive from an adult woman who had mild COVID-19 (a few samples of this study predate the infection). Cell type and time point are not known.

This clonotype was counted a single time. V gene TRBV7-9 combines with J gene TRBJ2-5; the D gene is possibly TRBD2 (6 bases). The germline gives CDR1 SEHNR, CDR2 FQNEAQ (reference sequence). The CDR3 is made up of 14 amino acids. The V end was cut by 6 bases, the J end by 0 bases, with 11 bases between. CDR3: CASRAGSNQETQYF. The CDR3 DNA follows: TGTGCCAGCAGAGCCGGGAGCAACCAAGAGACCCAGTACTTC.

This clonotype was counted ten times or more. CDR3 protein: CATSDRDRGETGELFF. DNA of the CDR3: TGTGCCACCAGTGACCGAGACAGGGGAGAGACCGGGGAGCTGTTTTTT. The chain couples TRBV24-1 to TRBJ2-2, with 8 bases identical to TRBD1. Germline CDR1 and CDR2: KGHDR and SFDVKD. J lost 5 bases, V lost 4 bases, and 8 bases had no gene match. This CDR3 has 16 residues.

The chain is built from TRBV5-1 and TRBJ2-7, with D perhaps TRBD1 (6 bases). Trimming removed 1 base at V and 1 base at J, with 12 bases between. The CDR3 extends over 15 amino acids. Germline loops: CDR1 SGHRS, CDR2 YFSETQ. The CDR3 sequence: CASSLMSGVSYEQYF. The CDR3 coding sequence is TGCGCCAGCAGCTTGATGTCAGGGGTATCCTACGAGCAGTACTTC.

The chain uses TRBV5-1 and TRBJ2-1; 11 nucleotides align to TRBD2. Trimming took 0 bases from V and 10 from J; bases not matched to a gene: 6. The CDR3 is 15 residues long. Germline-derived CDR1 and CDR2 are SGHRS and YFSETQ. The CDR3 loop reads CASSLALAGVGEQFF. The CDR3 DNA reads as TGCGCCAGCAGCTTGGCACTAGCGGGAGTCGGAGAGCAGTTCTTC.

V gene TRBV5-1 combines with J gene TRBJ1-1; 7 nucleotides line up with TRBD1. The CDR3 has 16 amino acids. J gave up 0 bases and V 0 bases, and 5 bases lay outside the gene matches. The germline gives CDR1 SGHRS, CDR2 YFSETQ. The CDR3 sequence is CASSLVSGTVNTEAFF. The CDR3 bases are TGCGCCAGCAGCTTGGTGTCAGGGACAGTGAACACTGAAGCTTTCTTT.

This clonotype was found a few times. The chain employs TRBV5-1 and TRBJ2-1, with TRBD2 matching 9 bases. Looked up from germline, CDR1 is SGHRS and CDR2 is YFSETQ. J was trimmed by 7 bases and V by 2 bases; bases with no gene match: 19. This CDR3 region has 19 residues. The chain's CDR3 is CASSFPPLASGIGGNEQFF. The CDR3 DNA reads TGCGCCAGCAGCTTCCCACCGCTGGCTAGCGGGATTGGGGGAAATGAGCAGTTCTTC.

The J gene is TRBJ2-7, the V gene TRBV7-9; D unclear. Looked up from germline, CDR1 is SEHNR and CDR2 is FQNEAQ (reference sequence). The CDR3 covers 13 residues. Trimming shortened V by 2 bases and J by 0 bases, and 5 bases separated the two germline ends. As DNA, the CDR3 is TGTGCCAGCAGCTTACGTTACTCCTACGAGCAGTACTTC. This encodes CASSLRYSYEQYF.

The chain carries TRBV4-2 and TRBJ1-4; the match to TRBD1 covers 8 bases. The CDR3 loop spans 15 amino acids. CDR1 LGHNA and CDR2 YNFKEQ come from the germline V gene. Germline trimming cut 5 bases from V and 4 bases from J; bases unmatched to any gene: 6. For the CDR3, the DNA is TGTGCCAGCAGCTCCCGACAGGGGAATAATGAAAAACTGTTTTTT. Its translation: CASSSRQGNNEKLFF.

This chain uses TRBV6-5 with TRBJ1-1, with D tentatively TRBD1 (5 bases). Germline V lookup: CDR1 MNHEY, CDR2 SVGAGI. V lost 0 bases and J lost 4, with 6 bases in between. The CDR3 consists of 13 residues. CDR3 coding DNA: TGTGCCAGCAGTTACTCTGACAGCACTGAAGCTTTCTTT. Encoded protein: CASSYSDSTEAFF.

V is TRBV19 and J is TRBJ2-2; unclear D gene. The CDR3 covers 15 residues. V was cut by 7 bases and J by 6 bases, with 18 bases left in between. CDR1 is LNHDA, CDR2 SQIVND, per germline (reference sequence). The chain's CDR3 is CASTSAGRVSGELFF. DNA of the CDR3: TGTGCCAGTACCTCCGCTGGAAGGGTTTCCGGGGAGCTGTTTTTT. Supplemented by reference TRBV19 and TRBJ2-2, the full variable domain reads DGGITQSPKYLFRKEGQNVTLSCEQNLNHDAMYWYRQDPGQGLRLIYYSQIVNDFQKGDIAEGYSVSREKKESFPLTVTSAQKNPTAFYLCASTSAGRVSGELFFGEGSRLTVL.

V is TRBV5-6 and J is TRBJ1-1; 8 bases fit TRBD1. J gave up 1 base and V 1 base, and 9 bases lay outside the gene matches. The germline CDR1 and CDR2 sequences are SGHDT and YYEEEE. The CDR3 sequence is 17 residues long. This CDR3 reads CASSLQGRTGRNTEAFF. The CDR3 region has the DNA TGTGCCAGCAGCTTGCAAGGGCGGACAGGGCGGAACACTGAAGCTTTCTTT.

This clonotype showed up just a few times. V gene TRBV12-3 or TRBV12-4 combines with J gene TRBJ2-5; D is possibly TRBD2 (5 bases). The V end lost 10 bases, the J end lost 5 bases, and 20 bases lay between the germline ends. There are 14 residues in the CDR3. CDR3 residues: CATARDSGWETQYF. The CDR3 DNA is TGTGCCACCGCCCGGGATTCCGGTTGGGAGACCCAGTACTTC.

This clonotype was seen only a few times. The J gene is TRBJ2-1, the V gene TRBV12-3 or TRBV12-4; D is possibly TRBD2 (7 bases). The CDR3 has 14 residues. V dropped 4 bases and J dropped 5 bases, with 12 bases sitting between them. The CDR3 region has the DNA TGTGCCAGCAGTTGGGGGGGCGGGGACAATGAGCAGTTCTTC. Its protein is CASSWGGGDNEQFF.

The sample holds one count of this clonotype. The rearrangement uses TRBV7-8 and TRBJ2-1; the match to TRBD1 covers 8 bases. The CDR3 runs to 14 residues. The V gene's germline CDR1 is SGHVS and CDR2 FQNEAQ. Trimming at V came to 7 bases and at J to 2 bases, leaving 4 bases not matched to a gene. The CDR3 here is CASTGQGPYNEQFF. The CDR3 region has the DNA TGTGCCAGCACCGGACAGGGACCCTACAATGAGCAGTTCTTC.

This clonotype was detected a few times. V is TRBV5-6 and J is TRBJ1-2; weak D call: TRBD1 (5 bases). The CDR3 covers 17 residues. Trimming pared 1 base from V and 0 bases from J, leaving 16 bases between. Germline loops: CDR1 SGHDT, CDR2 YYEEEE. Here the CDR3 reads CASSLHMWGKSNYGYTF. The CDR3, as DNA: TGTGCCAGCAGCTTGCATATGTGGGGGAAATCTAACTATGGCTACACCTTC.

A few counts support this clonotype. V gene TRBV28 combines with J gene TRBJ1-1, with D hard to call. The V end was cut by 7 bases, the J end by 10 bases, with 22 bases between. The CDR3 contains 14 residues. Germline CDR1 reads MDHEN; CDR2 reads SYDVKM. The CDR3 region is CASTYSSPYAGAFF. CDR3 coding DNA: TGTGCCAGCACTTACAGTTCGCCTTATGCTGGAGCTTTCTTT.

This clonotype was observed once. V is TRBV7-3 and J is TRBJ2-3; no clear D. The germline V and J ends were trimmed by 3 bases and 6 bases, with 10 bases remaining between them. Germline V gene lookup returns CDR1 SGHTA and CDR2 FQGTGA. The CDR3 contains 13 residues. In nucleotides, the CDR3 is TGTGCCAGCAGCTTTCAGCTCGGGGATACGCAGTATTTT. This sequence encodes CASSFQLGDTQYF. Using reference TRBV7-3 and TRBJ2-3 for the parts outside the CDR3, the full variable domain is GAGVSQTPSNKVTEKGKYVELRCDPISGHTALYWYRQSLGQGPEFLIYFQGTGAADDSGLPNDRFFAVRPEGSVSTLKIQRTERGDSAVYLCASSFQLGDTQYFGPGTRLTVL.

The chain couples TRBV18 to TRBJ1-2; D is perhaps TRBD1 (6 bases). The CDR3 extends over 15 amino acids. Germline V lookup: CDR1 KGHSH, CDR2 LQKENI. V lost 0 bases and J 4 bases, leaving 12 bases between the germline ends. CDR3 loop: CASSPPNRAPYGYTF. In DNA form, the CDR3 reads TGTGCCAGCTCACCACCGAACAGGGCCCCCTATGGCTACACCTTC.

This clonotype was seen more than once but under ten times. The chain joins TRBV4-1 to TRBJ2-7; 8 bases fit TRBD2. From germline, CDR1 is MGHRA and CDR2 YSYEKL. V shed 4 bases, J shed 6 bases, and the junction held 5 bases outside the gene matches. This CDR3 has 13 residues. The CDR3 sequence is CASSPGGAIEQYF. The CDR3 nucleotides read TGCGCCAGCAGCCCGGGGGGGGCGATCGAGCAGTACTTC.

V gene TRBV4-1 combines with J gene TRBJ1-2; D remains ambiguous. CDR3 length: 16 amino acids. V dropped 0 bases and J dropped 0 bases, with 11 bases sitting between them. Per germline, CDR1 MGHRA and CDR2 YSYEKL. CDR3 residues: CASSQEVGAPNYGYTF. For the CDR3, the DNA is TGCGCCAGCAGCCAAGAAGTAGGTGCGCCTAACTATGGCTACACCTTC.

V gene TRBV5-1 combines with J gene TRBJ2-3; D possibly corresponds to TRBD1 (5 bases). Trimming took off 0 bases at V and 9 bases at J, with 11 bases between the two ends. The length of the CDR3 is 13 residues. CDR1 and CDR2 from the germline V gene are SGHRS and YFSETQ. CDR3 region: CASSLATGDTQYF. The DNA for the CDR3 is TGCGCCAGCAGCTTGGCCACAGGCGACACGCAGTATTTT. The full variable domain, with the rest looked up from reference TRBV5-1 and TRBJ2-3, is KAGVTQTPRYLIKTRGQQVTLSCSPISGHRSVSWYQQTPGQGLQFLFEYFSETQRNKGNFPGRFSGRQFSNSRSEMNVSTLELGDSALYLCASSLATGDTQYFGPGTRLTVL.

This clonotype was counted a few times. The chain couples TRBV12-3 or TRBV12-4 to TRBJ1-5; 8 bases agree with TRBD1. The V segment lost 5 bases and the J segment 4 bases; nucleotides outside the gene matches: 10. The CDR3 contains 16 residues. Written as DNA, the CDR3 is TGTGCCAGCAGTACCAGGGCGGGACAGGAAAATCAGCCCCAGCATTTT. Its translation: CASSTRAGQENQPQHF.

On this clonotype itself: A much larger clone differs from this one at a single base, so this may be a read error. The chain employs TRBV18 and TRBJ2-7, with a possible D match to TRBD1 (5 bases). The length of the CDR3 is 12 residues. V was clipped by 3 bases and J by 3 bases, with 6 bases between them. The germline V gene encodes CDR1 KGHSH and CDR2 LQKENI. CDR3 protein: CASSPTVYEQYF. CDR3 coding DNA: TGTGCCAGCTCACCGACAGTCTACGAGCAGTACTTC.

V usage is TRBV7-2 and J usage is TRBJ2-2; 13 bases fit TRBD2. V lost 3 bases to trimming and J lost 8 bases; unmatched junction nucleotides: 6. The CDR3 covers 16 residues. In germline, CDR1 is SGHTA, CDR2 FQGNSA. CDR3 nucleotide sequence: TGTGCCAGCAGCTTCGGGACTAGCGGGACCGGGGGGGAGCTGTTTTTT. It is translated as CASSFGTSGTGGELFF.

The V and J genes are TRBV20-1 and TRBJ2-3; TRBD2 agrees at 10 bases. The CDR3 spans 17 residues. Trimming cost V 3 bases and J 1 base; bases outside gene matches: 10. The V gene's germline CDR1 is DFQATT and CDR2 SNEGSKA (reference sequence). This CDR3 reads CSASEKEGLAGTDTQYF. The CDR3, as DNA: TGCAGTGCTAGTGAAAAGGAAGGACTAGCGGGCACAGATACGCAGTATTTT.

The table lists this clonotype with a few counts. The gene calls are TRBV12-3 or TRBV12-4 and TRBJ2-1; D assignment may be TRBD1 or TRBD2 (5 bases each). V lost 6 bases to trimming and J lost 4 bases, with 13 bases between them. This CDR3 has 14 residues. CDR3 coding DNA: TGTGCCAGCAGACCTCGGGACGCATACAATGAGCAGTTCTTC. Translated, it gives CASRPRDAYNEQFF.

CDR3 nucleotide sequence: TGTGCCAGCACCAAACAGGGAACTGAAGCTTTCTTT. Translated, it gives CASTKQGTEAFF. J is TRBJ1-1 and V is TRBV12-3 or TRBV12-4; weak D call: TRBD1 (6 bases). V dropped 7 bases and J dropped 5 bases, with 11 bases sitting between them. The CDR3 covers 12 residues.